The 7 T cell receptor beta chains below come from one sample, sequenced in a study of chemoradiotherapy in HPV16-positive cancers. The repertoire was sequenced with immunoSEQ multiplex PCR; TCRdb's copy has only in-frame clones and lacks some. The data contain about 2,800 clones, about 87% of them singletons. The source material was tumor tissue, sampled from a patient who underwent chemoradiotherapy. The source of these receptors is a human donor with HPV-associated anogenital cancer.

As concerns this clone: Different DNA sequences within this sample yield the same CDR3. The chain joins TRBV11-3 to TRBJ2-3; 15 nucleotides line up with TRBD2. The CDR3 sequence is 16 residues long. V shed 5 bases and J 3 bases; nucleotides not matched to a gene: 3. CDR1 is SGHNT, CDR2 YENEEA, per germline. The CDR3 protein is CASSPGTSGRTDTQYF. The DNA for the CDR3 is TGTGCCAGCAGCCCAGGGACTAGCGGGAGGACAGATACGCAGTATTTT.

The gene calls are TRBV28 and TRBJ2-2, with D possibly matching TRBD1 (6 bases). The CDR3 loop spans 12 amino acids. CDR1 is MDHEN, CDR2 SYDVKM, per germline. Trimming stripped 11 bases from V and 1 base from J, with 8 bases between. DNA for the CDR3: TGTGCCTTCAGGGGGAACACCGGGGAGCTGTTTTTT. It codes for CAFRGNTGELFF.

The rearrangement joins TRBV7-2 to TRBJ2-7; D may correspond to TRBD1 or TRBD2 (5 bases each). Deletions cut 5 bases from V and 8 bases from J, with 13 bases between. The CDR3 sequence is 12 residues long. CDR1 is SGHTA, CDR2 FQGNSA, per germline. This CDR3 is CASSTSGTQQYF. The CDR3 bases are TGTGCCAGCAGCACCTCCGGGACCCAGCAGTACTTC.

The chain joins TRBV9 to TRBJ1-1, with a weak D call TRBD1 (6 bases). The CDR3 is made up of 14 amino acids. The germline V and J ends were trimmed by 3 bases and 4 bases, with 13 bases remaining between them. The germline CDR1 and CDR2 sequences are SGDLS and YYNGEE. CDR3 sequence (DNA): TGTGCCAGCAGCGAGGCGGGAGGGGGCACTGAAGCTTTCTTT. Translation gives CASSEAGGGTEAFF.

The V and J genes are TRBV28 and TRBJ1-5; D gene unclear. The CDR3 length is 12 residues. Germline V CDR1 and CDR2: MDHEN, SYDVKM. Between the trimmed V and J ends, which lost 2 bases and 8 bases, there was a span of 7 bases. CDR3 in amino acids: CASSLAREPQHF. The CDR3 DNA reads as TGTGCCAGCAGTTTAGCTCGGGAGCCCCAGCATTTT.

This chain connects TRBV19 to TRBJ2-1, with 10 bases lining up with TRBD2. CDR1 is LNHDA, CDR2 SQIVND, per germline (reference sequence). The junction had 11 bases not matched to a gene; V was cut back by 5 bases and J by 7 bases. CDR3 length equals 16 residues. CDR3 protein: CASSFPRLAGGNEQFF. The CDR3 DNA sequence: TGTGCCAGTAGTTTCCCACGCTTAGCGGGAGGAAATGAGCAGTTCTTC.

The chain employs TRBV30 and TRBJ1-4; D remains unclear. There are 11 residues in the CDR3. The V end was cut by 3 bases, the J end by 5 bases, with 4 bases between. Germline V lookup: CDR1 GTSNPN, CDR2 SVGIG (reference sequence). DNA for the CDR3: TGTGCCTGGAGCGCAAATGAAAAACTGTTTTTT. Protein: CAWSANEKLFF.